This T cell receptor beta chain was found in a study of cytomegalovirus exposure and HLA in healthy donors. With 60 Vbeta and 13 Jbeta primers, the PCR was carried out. Some clones are missing from TCRdb's copy, which holds only in-frame ones; the method was immunoSEQ multiplex PCR. The profile shows approximately 120,000 clones, around 73% of them singletons. The length of the CDR3 is 13 residues. V lost 7 bases, J lost 2 bases, and 5 bases stayed unmatched. From germline, CDR1 is SQVTM and CDR2 ANQGSEA. The chain recombines TRBV29-1 with TRBJ2-7, with 10 positions matching TRBD1. The clonotype comes from a man aged 40-49 years in good health and CMV-seronegative. The source material was PBMCs. The CDR3 reads CSAGTGVTYEQYF. Here the CDR3 DNA reads TGCAGCGCTGGGACAGGGGTGACCTACGAGCAGTACTTC.